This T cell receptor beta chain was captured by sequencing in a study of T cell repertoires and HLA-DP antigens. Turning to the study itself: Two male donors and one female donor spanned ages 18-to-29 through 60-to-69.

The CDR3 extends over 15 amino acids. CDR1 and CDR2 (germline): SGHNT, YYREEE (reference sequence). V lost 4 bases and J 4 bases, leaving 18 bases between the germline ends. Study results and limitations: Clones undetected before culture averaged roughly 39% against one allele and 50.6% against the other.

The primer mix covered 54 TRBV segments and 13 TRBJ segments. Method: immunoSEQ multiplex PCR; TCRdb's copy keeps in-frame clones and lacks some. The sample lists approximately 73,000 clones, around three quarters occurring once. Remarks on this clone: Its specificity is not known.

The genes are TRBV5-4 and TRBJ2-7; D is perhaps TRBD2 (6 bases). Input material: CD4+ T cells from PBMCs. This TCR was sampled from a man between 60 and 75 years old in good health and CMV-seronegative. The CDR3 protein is CASSRRGTENYEQYV. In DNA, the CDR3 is TGTGCCAGCAGCCGCCGCGGGACGGAGAATTACGAGCAGTACGTC.